This record covers a single TCR beta chain. Original processing notes: Counts of nucleated cells, estimated from reference gene primer amplification, were obtained. TCRdb keeps only in-frame clones here, not all; method: immunoSEQ multiplex PCR. V and J calls and clone size are as listed in that table; D and trimming were resolved from the DNA. The table has around 100,000 clones, 85% to 90% seen once; the top ten hold approximately 5%. These data come from a study of blood T cell repertoires in COVID-19. Background on the study: Samples representing acute and convalescent COVID-19 were sourced from the United States, Italy and Spain. From T cells, B-cell-depleted T cells, or PBMCs came the material, which was cDNA or gDNA.

This clonotype was obtained from a human donor in a cohort sampled during active COVID-19. The sample was peripheral blood.

The CDR3 DNA follows: TGTGCCAGCAGCCAAGGACAGGTGAACACTGAAGCTTTCTTT. The encoded protein is CASSQGQVNTEAFF. The genes are TRBV4-2 and TRBJ1-1; TRBD1 is a possible D gene (6 bases). This CDR3 is 14 amino acids long. Germline V lookup: CDR1 LGHNA, CDR2 YNFKEQ. With 1 base removed from V and 0 bases from J, the gap between germline ends came to 6 bases.